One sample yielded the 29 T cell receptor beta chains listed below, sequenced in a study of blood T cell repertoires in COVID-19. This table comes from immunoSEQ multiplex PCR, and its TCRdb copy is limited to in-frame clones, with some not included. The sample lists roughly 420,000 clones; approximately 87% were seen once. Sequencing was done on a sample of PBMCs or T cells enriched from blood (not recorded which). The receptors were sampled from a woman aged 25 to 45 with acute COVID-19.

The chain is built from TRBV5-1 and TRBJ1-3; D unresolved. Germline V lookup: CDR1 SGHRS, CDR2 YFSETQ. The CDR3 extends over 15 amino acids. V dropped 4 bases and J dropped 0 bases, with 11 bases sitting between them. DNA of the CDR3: TGCGCCAGCAGCAATACCGGGAACTCTGGAAACACCATATATTTT. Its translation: CASSNTGNSGNTIYF.

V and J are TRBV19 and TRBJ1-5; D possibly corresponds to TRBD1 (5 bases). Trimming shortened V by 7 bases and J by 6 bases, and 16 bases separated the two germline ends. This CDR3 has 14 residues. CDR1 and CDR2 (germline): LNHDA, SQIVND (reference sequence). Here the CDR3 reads CASNPGTYGQPQHF. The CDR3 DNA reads TGTGCCAGTAATCCAGGGACTTACGGTCAGCCCCAGCATTTT.

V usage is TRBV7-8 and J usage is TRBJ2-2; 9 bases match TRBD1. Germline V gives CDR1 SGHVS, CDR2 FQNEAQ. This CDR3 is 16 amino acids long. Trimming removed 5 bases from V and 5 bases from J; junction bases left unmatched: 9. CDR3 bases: TGTGCCAGCAGCGCCCCACAGGGGGCGCGGACCGGGGAGCTGTTTTTT. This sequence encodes CASSAPQGARTGELFF.

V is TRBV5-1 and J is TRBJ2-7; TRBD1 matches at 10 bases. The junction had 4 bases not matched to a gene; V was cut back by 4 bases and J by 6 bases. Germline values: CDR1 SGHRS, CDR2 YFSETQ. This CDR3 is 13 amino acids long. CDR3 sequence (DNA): TGCGCCAGCAGCGGACAGGGGGTGGGCGAGCAGTACTTC. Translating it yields CASSGQGVGEQYF.

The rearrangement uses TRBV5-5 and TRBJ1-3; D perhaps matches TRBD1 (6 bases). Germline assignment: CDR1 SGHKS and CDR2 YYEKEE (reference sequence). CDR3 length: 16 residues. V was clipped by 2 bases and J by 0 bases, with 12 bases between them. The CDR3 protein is CASSLHGTNSGNTIYF. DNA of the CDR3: TGTGCCAGCAGCTTACACGGGACAAACTCTGGAAACACCATATATTTT.

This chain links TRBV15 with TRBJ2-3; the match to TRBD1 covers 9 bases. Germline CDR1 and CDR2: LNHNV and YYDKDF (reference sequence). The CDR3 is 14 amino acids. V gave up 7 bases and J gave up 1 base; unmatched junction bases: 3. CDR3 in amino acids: CATNTGGGTDTQYF. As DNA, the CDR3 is TGTGCCACCAATACAGGGGGCGGCACAGATACGCAGTATTTT.

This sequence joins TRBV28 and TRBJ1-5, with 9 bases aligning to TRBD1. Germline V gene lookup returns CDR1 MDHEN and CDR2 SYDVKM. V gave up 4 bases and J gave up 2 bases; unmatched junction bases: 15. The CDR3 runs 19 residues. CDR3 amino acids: CASSWPWDRAGYGNQPQHF. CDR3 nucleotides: TGTGCCAGCAGTTGGCCCTGGGACAGGGCGGGTTATGGCAATCAGCCCCAGCATTTT.

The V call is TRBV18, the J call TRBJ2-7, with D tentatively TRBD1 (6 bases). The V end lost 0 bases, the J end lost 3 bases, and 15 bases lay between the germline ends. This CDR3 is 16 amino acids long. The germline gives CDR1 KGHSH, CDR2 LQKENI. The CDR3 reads CASSPPGQGFYYEQYF. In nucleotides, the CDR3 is TGTGCCAGCTCACCACCGGGTCAGGGGTTCTACTACGAGCAGTACTTC.

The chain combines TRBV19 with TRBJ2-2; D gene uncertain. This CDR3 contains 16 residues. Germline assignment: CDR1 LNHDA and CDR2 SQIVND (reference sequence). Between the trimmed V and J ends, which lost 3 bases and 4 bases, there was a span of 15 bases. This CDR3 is CASSIRAPVPTGELFF. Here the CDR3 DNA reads TGTGCCAGTAGTATCCGTGCCCCGGTCCCCACCGGGGAGCTGTTTTTT.

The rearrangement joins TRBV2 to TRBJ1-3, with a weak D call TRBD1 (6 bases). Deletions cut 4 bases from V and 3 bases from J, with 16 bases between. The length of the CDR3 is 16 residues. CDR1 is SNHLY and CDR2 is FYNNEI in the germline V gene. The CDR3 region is CASSGSGGAYGNTIYF. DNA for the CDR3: TGTGCCAGCAGTGGATCTGGGGGCGCTTATGGAAACACCATATATTTT.

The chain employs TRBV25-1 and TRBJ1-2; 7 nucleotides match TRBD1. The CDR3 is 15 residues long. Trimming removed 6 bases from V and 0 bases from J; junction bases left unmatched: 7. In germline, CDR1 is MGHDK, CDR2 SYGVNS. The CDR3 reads CASSRTGITNYGYTF. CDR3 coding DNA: TGTGCCAGCAGCCGGACAGGAATTACTAACTATGGCTACACCTTC.

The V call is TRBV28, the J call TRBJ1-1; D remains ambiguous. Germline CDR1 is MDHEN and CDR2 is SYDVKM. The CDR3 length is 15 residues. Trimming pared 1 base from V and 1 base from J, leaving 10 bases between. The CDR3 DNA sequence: TGTGCCAGCAGTTTATTCCCCGCGGGGAACACTGAAGCTTTCTTT. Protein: CASSLFPAGNTEAFF.

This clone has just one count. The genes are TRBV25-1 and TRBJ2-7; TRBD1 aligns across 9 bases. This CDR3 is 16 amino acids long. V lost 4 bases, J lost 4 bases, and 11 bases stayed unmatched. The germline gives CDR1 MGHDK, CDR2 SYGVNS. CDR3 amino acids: CASSAHGTGGRYEQYF. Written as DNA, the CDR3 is TGTGCCAGCAGTGCCCACGGAACAGGGGGCAGGTACGAGCAGTACTTC.

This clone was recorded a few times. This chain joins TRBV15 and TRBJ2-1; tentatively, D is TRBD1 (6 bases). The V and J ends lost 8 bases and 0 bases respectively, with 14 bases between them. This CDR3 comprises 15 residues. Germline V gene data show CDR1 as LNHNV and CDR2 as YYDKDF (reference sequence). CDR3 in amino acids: CATCGQPGSYNEQFF. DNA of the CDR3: TGTGCCACCTGCGGACAGCCTGGCTCCTACAATGAGCAGTTCTTC.

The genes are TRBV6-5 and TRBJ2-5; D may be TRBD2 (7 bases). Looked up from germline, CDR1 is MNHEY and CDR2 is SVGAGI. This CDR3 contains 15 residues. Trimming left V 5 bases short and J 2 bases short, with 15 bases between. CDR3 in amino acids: CASSPIRGGQETQYF. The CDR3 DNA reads TGTGCCAGCAGTCCAATCAGGGGAGGGCAAGAGACCCAGTACTTC.

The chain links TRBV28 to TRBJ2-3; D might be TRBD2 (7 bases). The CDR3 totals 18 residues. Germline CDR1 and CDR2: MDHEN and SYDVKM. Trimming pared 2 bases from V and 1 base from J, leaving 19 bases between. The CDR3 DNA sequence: TGTGCCAGCAGTTTAGCGTGGGGGGGGCCCCTAGGCACAGATACGCAGTATTTT. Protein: CASSLAWGGPLGTDTQYF.

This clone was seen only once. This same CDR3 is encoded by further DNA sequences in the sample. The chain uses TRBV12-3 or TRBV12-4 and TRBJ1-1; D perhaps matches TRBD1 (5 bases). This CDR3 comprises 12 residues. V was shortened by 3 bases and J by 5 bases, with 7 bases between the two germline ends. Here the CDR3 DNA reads TGTGCCAGCAGTTTTCCAGGGACTGAAGCTTTCTTT. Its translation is CASSFPGTEAFF.

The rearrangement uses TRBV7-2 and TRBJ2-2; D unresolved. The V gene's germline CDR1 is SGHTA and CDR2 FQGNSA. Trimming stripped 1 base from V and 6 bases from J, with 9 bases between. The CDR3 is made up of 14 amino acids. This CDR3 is CASSLGRLAGELFF. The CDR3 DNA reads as TGTGCCAGCAGCTTAGGCCGACTTGCCGGGGAGCTGTTTTTT.

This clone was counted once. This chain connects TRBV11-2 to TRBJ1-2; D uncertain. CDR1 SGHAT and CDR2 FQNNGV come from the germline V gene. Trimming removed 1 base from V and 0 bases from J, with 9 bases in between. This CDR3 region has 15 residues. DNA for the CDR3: TGTGCCAGCAGCTTAGCTTCAGTTACTAACTATGGCTACACCTTC. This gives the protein CASSLASVTNYGYTF.

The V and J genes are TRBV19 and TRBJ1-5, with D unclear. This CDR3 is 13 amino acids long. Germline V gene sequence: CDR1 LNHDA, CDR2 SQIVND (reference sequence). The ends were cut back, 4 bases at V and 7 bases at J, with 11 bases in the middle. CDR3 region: CASSKEGNQPQHF. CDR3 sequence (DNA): TGTGCCAGTAGTAAGGAGGGAAACCAGCCCCAGCATTTT.

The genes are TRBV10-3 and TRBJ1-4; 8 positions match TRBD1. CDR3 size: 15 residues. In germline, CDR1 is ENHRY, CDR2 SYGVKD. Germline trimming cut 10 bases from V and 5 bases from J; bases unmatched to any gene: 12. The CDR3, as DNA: TGTGCCACAAGACGAAAGGACAGGGCGAATGAAAAACTGTTTTTT. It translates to CATRRKDRANEKLFF.

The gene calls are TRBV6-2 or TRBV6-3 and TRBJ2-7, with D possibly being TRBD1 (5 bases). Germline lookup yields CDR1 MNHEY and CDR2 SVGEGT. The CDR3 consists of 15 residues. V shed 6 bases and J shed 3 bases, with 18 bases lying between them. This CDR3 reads CASSTIPGKDYEQYF. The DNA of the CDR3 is TGTGCCAGCAGCACGATCCCAGGGAAAGACTACGAGCAGTACTTC.

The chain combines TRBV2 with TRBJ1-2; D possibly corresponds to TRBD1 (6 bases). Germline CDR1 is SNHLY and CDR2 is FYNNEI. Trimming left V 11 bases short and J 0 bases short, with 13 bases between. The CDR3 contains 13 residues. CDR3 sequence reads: CAGGSGPNYGYTF. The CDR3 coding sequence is TGTGCCGGGGGCAGCGGTCCTAACTATGGCTACACCTTC.

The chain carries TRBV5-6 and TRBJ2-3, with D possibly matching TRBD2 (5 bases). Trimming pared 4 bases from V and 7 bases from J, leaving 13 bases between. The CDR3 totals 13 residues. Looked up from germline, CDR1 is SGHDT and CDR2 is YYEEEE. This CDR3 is CASSLPGENTQYF. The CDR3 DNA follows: TGTGCCAGCAGCCTACCCGGGGAAAATACGCAGTATTTT. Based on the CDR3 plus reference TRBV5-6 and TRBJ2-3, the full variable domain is DAGVTQSPTHLIKTRGQQVTLRCSPKSGHDTVSWYQQALGQGPQFIFQYYEEEERQRGNFPDRFSGHQFPNYSSELNVNALLLGDSALYLCASSLPGENTQYFGPGTRLTVL.

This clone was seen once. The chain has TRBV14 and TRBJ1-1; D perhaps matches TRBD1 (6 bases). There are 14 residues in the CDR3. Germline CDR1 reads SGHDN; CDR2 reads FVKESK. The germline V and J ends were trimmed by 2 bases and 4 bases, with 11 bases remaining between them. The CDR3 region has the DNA TGTGCCAGCAGCCAACTCCAGGGGCCCACTGAAGCTTTCTTT. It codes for CASSQLQGPTEAFF.

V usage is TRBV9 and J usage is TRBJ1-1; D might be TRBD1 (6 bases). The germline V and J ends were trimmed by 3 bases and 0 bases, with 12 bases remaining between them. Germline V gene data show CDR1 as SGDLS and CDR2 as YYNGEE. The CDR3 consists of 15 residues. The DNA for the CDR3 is TGTGCCAGCAGCGCGATACAGGGAATGAACACTGAAGCTTTCTTT. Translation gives CASSAIQGMNTEAFF.

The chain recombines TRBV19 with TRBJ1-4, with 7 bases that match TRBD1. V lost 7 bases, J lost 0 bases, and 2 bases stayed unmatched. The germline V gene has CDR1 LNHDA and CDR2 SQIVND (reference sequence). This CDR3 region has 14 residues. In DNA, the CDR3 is TGTGCCAGTACCGACAGGGCAACTAATGAAAAACTGTTTTTT. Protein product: CASTDRATNEKLFF.

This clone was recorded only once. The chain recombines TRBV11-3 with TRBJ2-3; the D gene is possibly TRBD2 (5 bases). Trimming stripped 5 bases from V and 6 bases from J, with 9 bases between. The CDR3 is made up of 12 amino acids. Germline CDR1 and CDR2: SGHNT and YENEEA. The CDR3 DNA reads TGTGCCAGCAGCCGGGAAGCTGATACGCAGTATTTT. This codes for CASSREADTQYF.

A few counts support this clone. DNA for the CDR3: TGCGCCAGCAGCCCCGGCGGCGTCTTAGCGGGGGGCAATGAGCAGTTCTTC. This gives the protein CASSPGGVLAGGNEQFF. The V call is TRBV4-3, the J call TRBJ2-1, with 10 positions matching TRBD2. The V gene's germline CDR1 is LGHNA and CDR2 YSLEER. The CDR3 is 17 residues long. J was trimmed by 6 bases and V by 4 bases; bases with no gene match: 12.